The sample holds many counts of the clone carrying this T cell receptor (beta chain). What it binds is unknown. MiXCR was run by TCRdb on the 5' RACE reads, yielding one entry per CDR3 protein. The repertoire holds about 10,000 distinct CDR3 sequences, with roughly 2.8% as singletons. Time point described: sample taken at primary tumor resection. The authors sequenced whole RNA from tumor, nontumor lung or frozen PBMC without sorting. Trimming cost V 5 bases and J 9 bases; bases outside gene matches: 9. CDR3 length equals 15 residues. This sample is drawn from a study of spatial heterogeneity in lung cancer. Study-level background: There were consistently more beta-chain sequences detected than alpha-chain sequences. Study-level findings and limits: Estimation of coverage gave values of approximately 7% for alpha and approximately 13% for beta chains in tumor T cells. Tumor mutation count correlated with how many alpha and beta TCRs expanded intratumorally.

The TCR was taken from a male donor with early-stage non-small cell lung cancer. The input for sequencing was lung tumor tissue, taken at surgery. This chain links TRBV12-3 or TRBV12-4 with TRBJ1-6; 8 nucleotides line up with TRBD1. Here the CDR3 DNA reads TGTGCCAGCAGTCGGGGACAGGAGAGGAGTTCACCCCTCCACTTT. Translating it yields CASSRGQERSSPLHF.